This TCR beta chain is drawn from a study of T cells expressing NK-cell markers. Study summary: Repertoire data for TCR beta were derived from sorted T cells (CD3+CD56+NKG2C+, CD3+CD56+NKG2C- and CD3+CD56-NKG2C+).

TCRdb reprocessed the 5' RACE reads and reports one entry per CDR3 protein, with no DNA. In total, the table holds 400,000 to 500,000 distinct CDR3 sequences. Material: blood T cells: a sorted CD56 or NKG2C T cell subset, CD4+ or CD8+ T cells, or bulk PBMC T cells (not recorded which). The sequence was obtained from a woman aged 18 to 69 in good health.

The CDR3 sequence is CASSYPPTGYGANVLTF. The chain is built from TRBV6-5 and TRBJ2-6; without DNA, the TCRdb call of TRBD1 cannot be checked. The CDR3 extends over 17 amino acids. Germline loops: CDR1 MNHEY, CDR2 SVGAGI.